One TCR beta chain is described in this entry. This sample is drawn from a study of T cell responses to AZD1222 COVID-19 vaccine. As for the study in general: Whether given at about 4 or about 12 weeks, second doses were pooled.

The germline V gene encodes CDR1 SGHTA and CDR2 FQGNSA. The CDR3 has 15 amino acids. Losses at the gene ends were 2 bases for V and 7 bases for J; bases not matched to a gene: 5. The data were produced by immunoSEQ multiplex PCR, yet TCRdb's version contains in-frame clones alone and is incomplete. In the table there are approximately 100,000 clones, roughly 90% of which are singletons. The chain joins TRBV7-2 to TRBJ1-6; 7 nucleotides line up with TRBD1. The TCR originated in an adult in good health. Sample: peripheral blood, taken on day 0 of AZD1222 vaccination. The CDR3 loop is CASSLMGTANSPLHF. CDR3 nucleotides: TGTGCCAGCAGCTTAATGGGGACAGCAAATTCACCCCTCCACTTT.